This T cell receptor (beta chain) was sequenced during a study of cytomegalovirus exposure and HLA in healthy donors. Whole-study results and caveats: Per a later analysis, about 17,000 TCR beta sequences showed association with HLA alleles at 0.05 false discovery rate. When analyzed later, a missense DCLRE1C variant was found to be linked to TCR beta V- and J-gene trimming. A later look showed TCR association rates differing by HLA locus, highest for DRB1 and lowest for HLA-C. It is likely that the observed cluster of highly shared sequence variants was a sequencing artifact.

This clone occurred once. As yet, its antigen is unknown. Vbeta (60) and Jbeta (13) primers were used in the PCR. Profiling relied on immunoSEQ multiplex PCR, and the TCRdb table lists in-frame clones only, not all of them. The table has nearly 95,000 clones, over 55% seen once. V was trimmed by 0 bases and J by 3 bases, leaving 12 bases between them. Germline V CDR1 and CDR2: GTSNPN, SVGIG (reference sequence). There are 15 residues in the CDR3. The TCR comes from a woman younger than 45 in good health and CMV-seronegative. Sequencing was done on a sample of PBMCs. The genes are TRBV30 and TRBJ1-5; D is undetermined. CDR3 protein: CAWSVSRPFNQPQHF. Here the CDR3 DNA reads TGTGCCTGGAGTGTTTCCAGGCCCTTCAATCAGCCCCAGCATTTT.